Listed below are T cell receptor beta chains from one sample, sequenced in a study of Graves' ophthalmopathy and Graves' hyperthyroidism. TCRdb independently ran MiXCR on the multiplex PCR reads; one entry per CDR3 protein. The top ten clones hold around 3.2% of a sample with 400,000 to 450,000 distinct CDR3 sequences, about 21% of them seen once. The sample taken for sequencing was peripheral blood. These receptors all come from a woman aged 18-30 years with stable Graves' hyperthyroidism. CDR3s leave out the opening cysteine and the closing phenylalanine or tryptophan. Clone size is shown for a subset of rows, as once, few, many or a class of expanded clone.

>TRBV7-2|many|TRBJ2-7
ASSLAGGGLFEQY
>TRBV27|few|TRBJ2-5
ASSTGQIQETQY
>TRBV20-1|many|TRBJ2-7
SARDPGGLGLYEQY
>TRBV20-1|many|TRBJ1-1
SARGPGGTEAF
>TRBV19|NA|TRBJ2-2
ASSIGLSRRIRKTGELF
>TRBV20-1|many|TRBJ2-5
SATLLAGEPETQY
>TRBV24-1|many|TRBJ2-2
ATRAGRTINTGELF
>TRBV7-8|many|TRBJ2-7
ASSLVGGAIGEQY
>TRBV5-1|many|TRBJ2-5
ASSLGYSEETQY
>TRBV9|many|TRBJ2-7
ASSVGGGNERNEQY
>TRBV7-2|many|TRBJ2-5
ASSLSQAETQY
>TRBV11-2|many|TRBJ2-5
ASSLELAGGLETQY
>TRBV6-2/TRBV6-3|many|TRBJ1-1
ASTREQGANTEAF
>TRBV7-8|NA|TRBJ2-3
ASSLQQKDTQY